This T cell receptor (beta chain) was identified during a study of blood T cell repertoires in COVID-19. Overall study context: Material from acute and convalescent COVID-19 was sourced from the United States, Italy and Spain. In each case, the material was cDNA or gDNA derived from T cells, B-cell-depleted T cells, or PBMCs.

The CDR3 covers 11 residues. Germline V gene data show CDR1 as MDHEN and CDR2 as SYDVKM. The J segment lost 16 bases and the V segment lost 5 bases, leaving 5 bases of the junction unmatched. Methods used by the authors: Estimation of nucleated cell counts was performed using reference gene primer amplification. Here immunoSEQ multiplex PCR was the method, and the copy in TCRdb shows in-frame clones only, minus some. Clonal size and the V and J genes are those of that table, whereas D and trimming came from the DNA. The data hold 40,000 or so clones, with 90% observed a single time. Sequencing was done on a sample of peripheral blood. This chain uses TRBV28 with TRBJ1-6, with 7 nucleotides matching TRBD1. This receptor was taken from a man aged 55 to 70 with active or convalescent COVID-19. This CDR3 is CASSLRTGLHF. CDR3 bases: TGTGCCAGCAGTCTACGGACAGGACTCCACTTT.